These T cell receptor beta chains were read from a single sample in a study of control samples from healthy donors and cancer patients. Clones were sequenced by immunoSEQ multiplex PCR, and TCRdb holds only the in-frame ones, with some missing. Here the sample spans around 130,000 clones, about 87% being singletons. What was sequenced was blood. The source of these receptors is a young man in good health. CDR3s include the opening cysteine and the closing phenylalanine or tryptophan. The order of the fields is clone size, V gene, J gene, D gene, CDR3 DNA, CDR3 protein. D genes are given only for firm matches. Size is stated for part of the rows, as once, few or many counts, or as a class when the clone is expanded.

>NA|TRBV3-1/TRBV3-2|TRBJ1-2|NA
TGTGCCAGCAGCCCCACGACGGGCAACTATGGCTACACCTTC
CASSPTTGNYGYTF
>NA|TRBV6-5|TRBJ1-2|NA
TGTGCCAGCAGTTACCGGTCCAGGGGAGGGGATGGCTACACCTTC
CASSYRSRGGDGYTF
>NA|TRBV6-5|TRBJ2-7|TRBD2
TGTGCCAGCAGTTACTCGCCAGCGGGGGTTTCCTACGAGCAGTACTTC
CASSYSPAGVSYEQYF
>NA|TRBV7-2|TRBJ1-1|NA
TGTGCCAGCAGCTTAGTCGGGGTCACTGAAGCTTTCTTT
CASSLVGVTEAFF
>NA|TRBV24-1|TRBJ2-1|TRBD2
TGTGCCACCAGTCTAGCGGGTAACAATGAGCAGTTCTTC
CATSLAGNNEQFF
>NA|TRBV18|TRBJ1-3|NA
TGTGCCAGCTCACCAAACCCTAGGGGCTCTGGAAACACCATATATTTT
CASSPNPRGSGNTIYF
>NA|TRBV6-1|TRBJ1-1|NA
TGTGCCAGCAGTGAAGCTAGGGGGAAGGACACTGAAGCTTTCTTT
CASSEARGKDTEAFF
>NA|TRBV13|TRBJ1-4|NA
TGTGCCAGCAGCTTAGGAAGATCTAATGAAAAACTGTTTTTT
CASSLGRSNEKLFF
>NA|TRBV29-1|TRBJ2-5|TRBD1
TGCAGCGTCGACAGGGGGACACAAGAGACCCAGTACTTC
CSVDRGTQETQYF
>NA|TRBV4-1|TRBJ1-2|TRBD1
TGCGCCAGCAGCCAAGCCTACGACAGGGGCAGTCGGGGCTACACCTTC
CASSQAYDRGSRGYTF
>NA|TRBV6-5|TRBJ2-2|TRBD2
TGTGCCAGCAGACCCGGGACTACTTACACCGGGGAGCTGTTTTTT
CASRPGTTYTGELFF
>NA|TRBV2|TRBJ1-3|NA
TGTGCCAGCAGTGGAAGGGGATCTGGAAACACCATATATTTT
CASSGRGSGNTIYF
>NA|TRBV15|TRBJ2-5|TRBD1
TGTGCCACCAGCAGACCGGCCGGGACAGGGGGTGAGACCCAGTACTTC
CATSRPAGTGGETQYF
>once|TRBV6-5|TRBJ2-1|TRBD2
TGTGCCAGCAGCCAGCGGGGGGGCAGAAATGAGCAGTTCTTC
CASSQRGGRNEQFF
>NA|TRBV11-1|TRBJ1-1|NA
TGTGCCAGCAGCGCAGAGATGAACACTGAAGCTTTCTTT
CASSAEMNTEAFF
>NA|TRBV7-8|TRBJ1-2|NA
TGTGCCAGCAGCTTAGTTCGGATGACTAACTATGGCTACACCTTC
CASSLVRMTNYGYTF
>once|TRBV5-1|TRBJ1-1|TRBD1
TGCGCCAGCAGCTTGGATGGCGGACAGGGGGGATCGGCGGCTTTCTTT
CASSLDGGQGGSAAFF
>NA|TRBV2|TRBJ1-4|NA
TGTGCCAGTAATAGCGGGGAAAAACTGTTTTTT
CASNSGEKLFF
>NA|TRBV11-2|TRBJ2-5|NA
TGTGCCAGCAGCTTGGGTACAAAGGAGACCCAGTACTTC
CASSLGTKETQYF
>NA|TRBV7-6|TRBJ1-1|NA
TGTGCCAGCAGCTTGGGGGGTACAGTAGGTTCGGCTGAAGCTTTCTTT
CASSLGGTVGSAEAFF
>NA|TRBV6-5|TRBJ2-2|NA
TGTGCCAGCAGGAGATTCGGGGAGCTGTTTTTT
CASRRFGELFF
>NA|TRBV24-1|TRBJ2-1|NA
TGTGCCACCAGTGATCCGATCAACAATGAGCAGTTCTTC
CATSDPINNEQFF
>once|TRBV3-1/TRBV3-2|TRBJ1-1|NA
TGTGCCAGCAGCCCGACGGGGCAGGGAGGGAGCACTGAAGCTTTCTTT
CASSPTGQGGSTEAFF
>NA|TRBV2|TRBJ1-1|NA
TGTGCCAGCAGTGAAAGAGGAGGGGGTGAAGCTTTCTTT
CASSERGGGEAFF
>NA|TRBV5-4|TRBJ1-1|TRBD1
TGTGCCAGCAGCTTGTTTCAGGGGGCAACGAGCACTGAAGCTTTCTTT
CASSLFQGATSTEAFF
>NA|TRBV24-1|TRBJ1-6|NA
TGTGCCACCAGTGATCATGGGGGAAATTCACCCCTCCACTTT
CATSDHGGNSPLHF
>NA|TRBV30|TRBJ1-1|TRBD1
TGTGCCTGGATGGGACAGGCGAACACTGAAGCTTTCTTT
CAWMGQANTEAFF
>NA|TRBV5-6|TRBJ1-1|NA
TGTGCCAGCAGCTTACGACCGAACACTGAAGCTTTCTTT
CASSLRPNTEAFF
>NA|TRBV7-9|TRBJ2-5|TRBD1
TGTGCCAGCAGCTTAACAGGGGCACAAGAGACCCAGTACTTC
CASSLTGAQETQYF
>NA|TRBV30|TRBJ2-5|TRBD2
TGTGCCTGGAGCGAGACTAGCGGGGGTGATCTGCCCCAGTACTTC
CAWSETSGGDLPQYF
>NA|TRBV30|TRBJ1-2|NA
TGTGCCTGGAGTGTAGTCACCCCAGGGGGCTACACCTTC
CAWSVVTPGGYTF
>NA|TRBV15|TRBJ1-2|TRBD1
TGTGCCACCAGCAGAGATTTGCAGGGGGGCGATGGCTACACCTTC
CATSRDLQGGDGYTF
>NA|TRBV11-2|TRBJ1-2|NA
TGTGCCAGCAGCTTGGGTGTCGGGGCTTTCTATGGCTACACCTTC
CASSLGVGAFYGYTF
>NA|TRBV5-1|TRBJ2-4|TRBD2
TGCGCCAGCAGCGGTAGCGGGGCCAAAAACATTCAGTACTTC
CASSGSGAKNIQYF
>few|TRBV19|TRBJ1-6|TRBD1
TGTGCCAGTAGTTTGGGACAGGGGCTTGGTAATTCACCCCTCCACTTT
CASSLGQGLGNSPLHF
>once|TRBV19|TRBJ1-5|NA
TGTGCCAGTAGTACGTTACAGGGCAATCAGCCCCAGCATTTT
CASSTLQGNQPQHF
>NA|TRBV5-4|TRBJ1-2|NA
TGTGCCAGCAGCTTGGTAGGGAAGGAGGCTGGAGGCTACACCTTC
CASSLVGKEAGGYTF
>NA|TRBV5-1|TRBJ2-7|TRBD1
TGCGCCAGCAGCGTCTCGGGACAGTCCTACGAGCAGTACTTC
CASSVSGQSYEQYF
>NA|TRBV6-1|TRBJ2-7|NA
TGTGCCAGCAGTGAAGGTGAGGGCATCCCTGACGAGCAGTACTTC
CASSEGEGIPDEQYF
>NA|TRBV6-5|TRBJ1-1|TRBD1
TGTGCCAGCACTGTGACAGGGGCTGGGTACACTGAAGCTTTCTTT
CASTVTGAGYTEAFF
>NA|TRBV5-4|TRBJ1-4|TRBD1
TGTGCCAGCAGCCCTTCCGGGACAGTTGGGGAAAAACTGTTTTTT
CASSPSGTVGEKLFF
>NA|TRBV7-3|TRBJ2-5|NA
TGTGCCAGCAGCTTAAAAGGGAGGCAAGAGACCCAGTACTTC
CASSLKGRQETQYF
>NA|TRBV10-1|TRBJ1-4|NA
TGCGCCAGCAGTGACAGGGACAAGGGAGAAAAACTGTTTTTT
CASSDRDKGEKLFF
>NA|TRBV21-1|TRBJ1-1|NA
TGTGCCAGCAGCACTTTGACAGAGCTGACTGAAGCTTTCTTT
CASSTLTELTEAFF
>NA|TRBV19|TRBJ2-1|NA
TGTGCCAGTTGGGGCAGAGGGGCCTACAATGAGCAGTTCTTC
CASWGRGAYNEQFF
>few|TRBV4-2|TRBJ1-2|TRBD1
TGTGCCAGCAGCCGGGGAGGGACAGGGGTTACTTCGGGCTATGGCTACACCTTC
CASSRGGTGVTSGYGYTF
>NA|TRBV2|TRBJ1-4|NA
TGTGCCAGCAGAGCAACCCGCCCCGTTAGCGAAAAACTGTTTTTT
CASRATRPVSEKLFF
>NA|TRBV5-6|TRBJ1-6|NA
TGTGCCAGCAGCTTGGTTCCTCCAAATAATTCACCCCTCCACTTT
CASSLVPPNNSPLHF
>NA|TRBV6-2/TRBV6-3|TRBJ1-5|TRBD1
TGTGCCAGCAGTTACTCCACAGGACAGGGAAGTCAGCCCCAGCATTTT
CASSYSTGQGSQPQHF
>NA|TRBV7-8|TRBJ1-2|NA
TGTGCCAGCAGCTTAGGGGGGACGACGTCTGGCTACACCTTC
CASSLGGTTSGYTF
>few|TRBV19|TRBJ1-2|NA
TGTGCCAGTAGTATAAGGGCGCCGCCGTATGGCTACACCTTC
CASSIRAPPYGYTF
>NA|TRBV5-5|TRBJ1-5|NA
TGTGCCAGCAGCTTTCTCGGGGACCAGCCCCAGCATTTT
CASSFLGDQPQHF
>NA|TRBV5-1|TRBJ2-3|NA
TGCGCCAGCAGCTTGGCCGAGAGTTCAGATACGCAGTATTTT
CASSLAESSDTQYF
>NA|TRBV5-1|TRBJ1-1|NA
TGCGCCAGCAGCTTGGAGACCGGGACAAACACTGAAGCTTTCTTT
CASSLETGTNTEAFF
>NA|TRBV19|TRBJ2-7|NA
TGTGCCAGTAGTGACCGGGACCGTTCCTACGAGCAGTACTTC
CASSDRDRSYEQYF